This is a list of T cell receptor beta chains from one sample in a study of blood T cell repertoires in COVID-19. Profiling relied on immunoSEQ multiplex PCR, and the TCRdb table lists in-frame clones only, not all of them. This sample has some 200,000 clones; about four fifths occur once, and the top ten carry over 9.5%. The sequenced sample was PBMCs or T cells enriched from blood (not recorded which). These receptors were collected from a man between 35 and 55 years old who had recovered from COVID-19. Both conserved end residues are part of each CDR3. Fields, in order: V gene, J gene, D gene, clone size, CDR3 protein, CDR3 DNA. The D gene is left open where the match is weak. Not every row has a clone size; where given, it reads once, few, many or a size class.

v_call: TRBV5-1; j_call: TRBJ1-1; d_call: TRBD1; clone_size: .; cdr3_aa: CASSPVRTGTEAFF; cdr3_nt: TGCGCCAGCAGCCCAGTAAGGACAGGGACTGAAGCTTTCTTT
v_call: TRBV18; j_call: TRBJ2-2; d_call: TRBD1; clone_size: once; cdr3_aa: CASSPQIGQGYTGELFF; cdr3_nt: TGTGCCAGCTCACCTCAAATAGGACAGGGCTACACCGGGGAGCTGTTTTTT
v_call: TRBV11-2; j_call: TRBJ2-7; d_call: .; clone_size: .; cdr3_aa: CASSFSGYEQYF; cdr3_nt: TGTGCCAGCAGCTTCAGCGGATACGAGCAGTACTTC
v_call: TRBV5-1; j_call: TRBJ2-5; d_call: TRBD2; clone_size: .; cdr3_aa: CASSLISGLAEETQYF; cdr3_nt: TGCGCCAGCAGCTTGATATCGGGCCTAGCGGAAGAGACCCAGTACTTC
v_call: TRBV10-2; j_call: TRBJ1-2; d_call: .; clone_size: .; cdr3_aa: CASRAPQGNYGYTF; cdr3_nt: TGCGCCAGCAGGGCACCTCAGGGGAACTATGGCTACACCTTC
v_call: TRBV29-1; j_call: TRBJ2-6; d_call: .; clone_size: few; cdr3_aa: CSVEGYGIGANVLTF; cdr3_nt: TGCAGCGTTGAGGGCTACGGGATCGGGGCCAACGTCCTGACTTTC
v_call: TRBV5-5; j_call: TRBJ2-2; d_call: .; clone_size: .; cdr3_aa: CASSLGPRAGELFF; cdr3_nt: TGTGCCAGCAGCTTGGGACCCAGGGCGGGGGAGCTGTTTTTT
v_call: TRBV7-9; j_call: TRBJ2-5; d_call: .; clone_size: .; cdr3_aa: CASSLGGHYPETQYF; cdr3_nt: TGTGCCAGCAGCTTAGGGGGACACTACCCGGAGACCCAGTACTTC
v_call: TRBV6-6; j_call: TRBJ2-6; d_call: TRBD1; clone_size: .; cdr3_aa: CASSPQDSGTGDSGANVLTF; cdr3_nt: TGTGCCAGCAGTCCCCAGGATTCCGGGACAGGGGACTCTGGGGCCAACGTCCTGACTTTC
v_call: TRBV5-1; j_call: TRBJ2-4; d_call: .; clone_size: few; cdr3_aa: CASSLTSSGSFNIQYF; cdr3_nt: TGCGCCAGCAGCTTGACTAGCAGTGGGAGCTTTAACATTCAGTACTTC
v_call: TRBV10-3; j_call: TRBJ2-1; d_call: TRBD2; clone_size: few; cdr3_aa: CAIRTSGRIRANEQFF; cdr3_nt: TGTGCCATCCGGACTAGCGGGAGAATTCGGGCCAATGAGCAGTTCTTC
v_call: TRBV30; j_call: TRBJ2-6; d_call: .; clone_size: once; cdr3_aa: CAWTAGGFSGANVLTF; cdr3_nt: TGTGCCTGGACGGCCGGGGGATTCTCCGGGGCCAACGTCCTGACTTTC
v_call: TRBV6-5; j_call: TRBJ1-2; d_call: .; clone_size: .; cdr3_aa: CASSYSRAGGYTF; cdr3_nt: TGTGCCAGCAGTTACTCGAGGGCTGGTGGCTACACCTTC
v_call: TRBV24-1; j_call: TRBJ2-7; d_call: TRBD1; clone_size: .; cdr3_aa: CATSDPDRGLEQYF; cdr3_nt: TGTGCCACCAGTGACCCTGACAGGGGGCTCGAGCAGTACTTC
v_call: TRBV5-4; j_call: TRBJ2-7; d_call: TRBD1; clone_size: .; cdr3_aa: CASSDRGRSSYEQYF; cdr3_nt: TGTGCCAGCAGCGACAGGGGGAGGAGCTCCTACGAGCAGTACTTC
v_call: TRBV2; j_call: TRBJ2-7; d_call: .; clone_size: many; cdr3_aa: CASDLAGSGEQYF; cdr3_nt: TGTGCCAGCGACCTGGCAGGCTCGGGGGAGCAGTACTTC
v_call: TRBV30; j_call: TRBJ2-7; d_call: .; clone_size: .; cdr3_aa: CAWRVGPVGGYEQYF; cdr3_nt: TGTGCCTGGAGGGTCGGCCCCGTGGGAGGCTACGAGCAGTACTTC
v_call: TRBV7-9; j_call: TRBJ1-5; d_call: TRBD1; clone_size: .; cdr3_aa: CASSLGDSSRIGPYQPQHF; cdr3_nt: TGTGCCAGCAGCTTGGGGGACAGTAGTCGGATAGGGCCCTATCAGCCCCAGCATTTT
v_call: TRBV3-1/TRBV3-2; j_call: TRBJ2-1; d_call: TRBD1; clone_size: .; cdr3_aa: CASSHIPGQGYNEQFF; cdr3_nt: TGTGCCAGCAGCCACATACCGGGACAGGGTTACAATGAGCAGTTCTTC
v_call: TRBV6-2/TRBV6-3; j_call: TRBJ2-1; d_call: TRBD2; clone_size: .; cdr3_aa: CASSSRLSGRFYNEQFF; cdr3_nt: TGTGCCAGCAGTTCCCGTCTGAGCGGGAGATTCTACAATGAGCAGTTCTTC
v_call: TRBV11-2; j_call: TRBJ2-5; d_call: .; clone_size: .; cdr3_aa: CASSLGISGETQYF; cdr3_nt: TGTGCCAGCAGCTTGGGTATTTCGGGAGAGACCCAGTACTTC
v_call: TRBV29-1; j_call: TRBJ1-2; d_call: TRBD1; clone_size: .; cdr3_aa: CSVHGGQGVGFDYGYTF; cdr3_nt: TGCAGCGTCCACGGGGGACAGGGTGTGGGGTTTGACTATGGCTACACCTTC
v_call: TRBV20-1; j_call: TRBJ2-1; d_call: TRBD2; clone_size: .; cdr3_aa: CSASSPWLTENLLAGEAYNEQFF; cdr3_nt: TGCAGTGCTAGTAGTCCGTGGTTGACCGAAAACTTGCTAGCGGGAGAAGCTTACAATGAGCAGTTCTTC